This TCR beta chain was identified during a study of cytotoxic CD8 clonotypes in ibrutinib-treated CLL. Background on the study: Responses: some 25 partial, 2 complete; after median around 70 months, approximately 15 stayed remitted, around twelve progressed.

A remark on this clone: The antigen is not known.

Some clones are missing from TCRdb's copy, which holds only in-frame ones; the method was immunoSEQ multiplex PCR. Here the sample spans 200,000 to 250,000 clones, about 75% being singletons. The study, taken as a whole, reports: Under therapy, public clonotypes either contracted or stayed stable, and they were uncommon. The times at which samples were taken varied between sustained-remission and progressing patients.

Germline values: CDR1 SGDLS, CDR2 YYNGEE. The CDR3 runs 16 residues. The V end lost 0 bases, the J end lost 4 bases, and 16 bases lay between the germline ends. The source of this sequence is a human donor with chronic lymphocytic leukemia. The chain combines TRBV9 with TRBJ1-2; D perhaps matches TRBD1 (6 bases). The sequencing used PBMCs, collected after 12 months of ibrutinib treatment. This CDR3 reads CASSVVEGGSPYGYTF. CDR3 DNA: TGTGCCAGCAGCGTAGTAGAGGGGGGCAGTCCCTATGGCTACACCTTC.